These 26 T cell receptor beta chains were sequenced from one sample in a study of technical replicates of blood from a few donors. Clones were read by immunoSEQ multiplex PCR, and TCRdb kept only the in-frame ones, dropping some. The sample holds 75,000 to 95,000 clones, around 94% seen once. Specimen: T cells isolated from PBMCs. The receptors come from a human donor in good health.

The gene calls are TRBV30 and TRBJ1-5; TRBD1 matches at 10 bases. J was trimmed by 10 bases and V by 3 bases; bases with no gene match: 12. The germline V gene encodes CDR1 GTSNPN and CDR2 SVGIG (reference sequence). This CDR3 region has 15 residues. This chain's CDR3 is CAWSHRDRGNRPQHF. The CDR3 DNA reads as TGTGCCTGGAGCCACCGGGACAGGGGAAATCGACCCCAGCATTTT.

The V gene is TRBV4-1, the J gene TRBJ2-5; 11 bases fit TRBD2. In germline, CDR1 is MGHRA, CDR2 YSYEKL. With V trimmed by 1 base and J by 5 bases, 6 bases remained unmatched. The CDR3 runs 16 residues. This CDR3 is CASSQALAGGRETQYF. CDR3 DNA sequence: TGCGCCAGCAGCCAAGCCTTAGCGGGGGGGCGGGAGACCCAGTACTTC.

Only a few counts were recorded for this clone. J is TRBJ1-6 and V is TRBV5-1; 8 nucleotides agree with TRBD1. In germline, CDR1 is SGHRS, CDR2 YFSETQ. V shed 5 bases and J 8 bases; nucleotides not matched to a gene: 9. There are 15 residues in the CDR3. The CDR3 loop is CASRGKGTGDSPLHF. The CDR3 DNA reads TGCGCCAGCAGAGGTAAGGGGACAGGTGATTCACCCCTCCACTTT.

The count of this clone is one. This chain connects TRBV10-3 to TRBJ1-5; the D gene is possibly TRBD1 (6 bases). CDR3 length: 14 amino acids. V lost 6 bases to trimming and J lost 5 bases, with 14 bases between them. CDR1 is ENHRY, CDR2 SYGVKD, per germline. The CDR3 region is CAISQAGDYQPQHF. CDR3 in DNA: TGTGCCATCAGCCAGGCAGGGGATTATCAGCCCCAGCATTTT.

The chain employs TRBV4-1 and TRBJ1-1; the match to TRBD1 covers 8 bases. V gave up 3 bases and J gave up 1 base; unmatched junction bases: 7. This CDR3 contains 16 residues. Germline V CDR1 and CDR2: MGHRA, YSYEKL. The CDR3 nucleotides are TGCGCCAGCAGCCATCCCGGGACAGGTAGGAACACTGAAGCTTTCTTT. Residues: CASSHPGTGRNTEAFF.

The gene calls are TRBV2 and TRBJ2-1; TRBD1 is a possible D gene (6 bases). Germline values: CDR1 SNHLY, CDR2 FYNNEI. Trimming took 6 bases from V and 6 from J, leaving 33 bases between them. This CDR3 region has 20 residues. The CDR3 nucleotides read TGTGCCAGCAGGTTTCTTTTAGGGGGAGCGCTAATGGTCTCAGGCAATGAGCAGTTCTTC. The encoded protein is CASRFLLGGALMVSGNEQFF. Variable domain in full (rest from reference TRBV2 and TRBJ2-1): EPEVTQTPSHQVTQMGQEVILRCVPISNHLYFYWYRQILGQKVEFLVSFYNNEISEKSEIFDDQFSVERPDGSNFTLKIRSTKLEDSAMYFCASRFLLGGALMVSGNEQFFGPGTRLTVL.

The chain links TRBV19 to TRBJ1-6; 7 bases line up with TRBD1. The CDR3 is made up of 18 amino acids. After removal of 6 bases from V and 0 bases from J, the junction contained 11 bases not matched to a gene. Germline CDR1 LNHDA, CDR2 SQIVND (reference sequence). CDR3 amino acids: CASRTGTATSSYNSPLHF. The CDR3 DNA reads TGTGCCAGTAGGACCGGGACAGCCACGAGCTCCTATAATTCACCCCTCCACTTT.

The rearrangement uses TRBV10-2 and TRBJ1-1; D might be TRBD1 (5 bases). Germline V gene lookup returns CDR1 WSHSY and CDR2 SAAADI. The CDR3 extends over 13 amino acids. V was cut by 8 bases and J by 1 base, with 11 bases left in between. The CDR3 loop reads CASHGAGNTEAFF. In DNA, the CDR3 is TGCGCCAGCCATGGGGCCGGGAACACTGAAGCTTTCTTT.

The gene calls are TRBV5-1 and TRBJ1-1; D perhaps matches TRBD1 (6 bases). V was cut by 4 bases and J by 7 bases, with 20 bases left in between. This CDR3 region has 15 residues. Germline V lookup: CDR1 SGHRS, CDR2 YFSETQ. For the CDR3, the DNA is TGCGCCAGCAGCCCACTACAGGGTAAGGGAGTTGAAGCTTTCTTT. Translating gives CASSPLQGKGVEAFF.

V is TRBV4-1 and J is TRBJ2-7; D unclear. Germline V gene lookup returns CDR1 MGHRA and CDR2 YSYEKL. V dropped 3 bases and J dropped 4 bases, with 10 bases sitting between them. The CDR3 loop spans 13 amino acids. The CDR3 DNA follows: TGCGCCAGCAGCCATTCAACTAATTACGAGCAGTACTTC. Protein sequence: CASSHSTNYEQYF.

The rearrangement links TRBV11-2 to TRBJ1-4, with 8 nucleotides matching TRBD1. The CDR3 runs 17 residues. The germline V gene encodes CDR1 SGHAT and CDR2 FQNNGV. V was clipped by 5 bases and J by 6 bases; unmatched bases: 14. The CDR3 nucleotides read TGTGCCAGCAGCCCAACGGGCAGGGGGCGACGGGATGAAAAACTGTTTTTT. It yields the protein CASSPTGRGRRDEKLFF.

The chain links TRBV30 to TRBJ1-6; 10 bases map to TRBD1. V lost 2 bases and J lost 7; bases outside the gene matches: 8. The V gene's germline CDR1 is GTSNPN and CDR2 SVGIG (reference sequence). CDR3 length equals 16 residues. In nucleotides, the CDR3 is TGTGCCTGGAGTAGAGGGACAGGGGTCCCGAATTCACCCCTCCACTTT. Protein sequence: CAWSRGTGVPNSPLHF.

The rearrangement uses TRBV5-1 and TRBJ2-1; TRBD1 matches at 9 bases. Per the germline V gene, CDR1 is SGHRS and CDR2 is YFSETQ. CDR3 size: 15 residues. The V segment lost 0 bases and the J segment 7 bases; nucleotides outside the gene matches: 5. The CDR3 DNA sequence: TGCGCCAGCAGCTTGGGACGGGACAGGGCTAATGAGCAGTTCTTC. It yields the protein CASSLGRDRANEQFF.

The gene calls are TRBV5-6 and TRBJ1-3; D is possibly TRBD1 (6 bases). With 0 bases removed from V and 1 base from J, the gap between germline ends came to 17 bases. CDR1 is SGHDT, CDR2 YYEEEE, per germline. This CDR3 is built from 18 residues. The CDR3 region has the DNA TGTGCCAGCAGCTTGGATTTCGGGGAGGGGGAATCTGGAAACACCATATATTTT. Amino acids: CASSLDFGEGESGNTIYF.

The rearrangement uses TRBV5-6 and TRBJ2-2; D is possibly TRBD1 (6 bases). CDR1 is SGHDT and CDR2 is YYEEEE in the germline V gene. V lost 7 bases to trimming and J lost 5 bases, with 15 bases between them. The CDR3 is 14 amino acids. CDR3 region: CASGKQGSTGELFF. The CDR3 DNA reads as TGTGCCAGCGGCAAACAGGGTAGTACCGGGGAGCTGTTTTTT.

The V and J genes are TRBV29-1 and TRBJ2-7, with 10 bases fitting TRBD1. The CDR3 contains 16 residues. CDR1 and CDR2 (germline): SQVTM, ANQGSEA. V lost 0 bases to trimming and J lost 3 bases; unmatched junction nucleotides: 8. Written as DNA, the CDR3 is TGCAGCGTTGAAGATCAAGGGGACAGGGGAGTCTACGAGCAGTACTTC. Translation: CSVEDQGDRGVYEQYF.

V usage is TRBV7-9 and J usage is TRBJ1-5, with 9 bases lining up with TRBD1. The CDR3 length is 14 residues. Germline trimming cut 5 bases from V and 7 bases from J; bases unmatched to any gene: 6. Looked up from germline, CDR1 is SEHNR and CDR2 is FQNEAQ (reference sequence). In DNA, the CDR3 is TGTGCCAGCAGCGCAGGGACAGGGAACCAGCCCCAGCATTTT. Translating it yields CASSAGTGNQPQHF.

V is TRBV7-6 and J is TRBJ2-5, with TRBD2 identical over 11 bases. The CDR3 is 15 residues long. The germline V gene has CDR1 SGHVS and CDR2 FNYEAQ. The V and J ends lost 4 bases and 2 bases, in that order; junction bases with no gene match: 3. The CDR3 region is CASSSLAGGQETQYF. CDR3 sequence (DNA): TGTGCCAGCAGCTCCTTAGCGGGGGGGCAAGAGACCCAGTACTTC.

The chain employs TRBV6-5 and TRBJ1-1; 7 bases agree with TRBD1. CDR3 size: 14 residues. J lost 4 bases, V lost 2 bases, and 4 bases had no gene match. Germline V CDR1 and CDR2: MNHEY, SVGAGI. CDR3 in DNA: TGTGCCAGCAGTTACAGGTCAGGGGGCACTGAAGCTTTCTTT. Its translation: CASSYRSGGTEAFF.

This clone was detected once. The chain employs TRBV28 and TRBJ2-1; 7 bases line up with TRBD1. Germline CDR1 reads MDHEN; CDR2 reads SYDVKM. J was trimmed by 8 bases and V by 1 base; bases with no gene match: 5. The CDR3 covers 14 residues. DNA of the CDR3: TGTGCCAGCAGTTTATACAGGGGTAGGGATGAGCAGTTCTTC. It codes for CASSLYRGRDEQFF.

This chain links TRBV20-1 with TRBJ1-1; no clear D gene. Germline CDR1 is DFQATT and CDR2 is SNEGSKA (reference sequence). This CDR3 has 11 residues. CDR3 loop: CRSQQDTEAFF. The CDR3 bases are TGCAGATCTCAGCAGGACACTGAAGCTTTCTTT.

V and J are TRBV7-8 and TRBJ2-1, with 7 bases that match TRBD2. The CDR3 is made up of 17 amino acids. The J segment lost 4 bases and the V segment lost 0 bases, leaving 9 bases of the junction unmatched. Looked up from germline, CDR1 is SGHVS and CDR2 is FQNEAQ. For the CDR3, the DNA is TGTGCCAGCAGCTTAGCGACCAGCGGGGCAATATACAATGAGCAGTTCTTC. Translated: CASSLATSGAIYNEQFF.

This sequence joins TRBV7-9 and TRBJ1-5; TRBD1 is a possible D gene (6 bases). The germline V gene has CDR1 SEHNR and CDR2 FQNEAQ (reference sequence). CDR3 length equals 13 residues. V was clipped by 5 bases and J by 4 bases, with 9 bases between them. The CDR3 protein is CASSPRGNQPQHF. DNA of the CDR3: TGTGCCAGCAGCCCGAGGGGGAATCAGCCCCAGCATTTT.

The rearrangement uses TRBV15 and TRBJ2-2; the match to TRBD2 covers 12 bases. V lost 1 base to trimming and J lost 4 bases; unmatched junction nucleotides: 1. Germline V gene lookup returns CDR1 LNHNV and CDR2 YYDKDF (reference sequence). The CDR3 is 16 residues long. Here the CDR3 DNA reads TGTGCCACCAGCAGAGGGACTAGCGGGGCCACCGGGGAGCTGTTTTTT. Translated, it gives CATSRGTSGATGELFF.

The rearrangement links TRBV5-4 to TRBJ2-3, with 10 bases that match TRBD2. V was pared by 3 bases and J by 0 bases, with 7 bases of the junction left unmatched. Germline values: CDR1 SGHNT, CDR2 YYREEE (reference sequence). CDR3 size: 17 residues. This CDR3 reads CASSSPTSGTSTDTQYF. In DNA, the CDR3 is TGTGCCAGCAGCTCGCCCACTAGCGGGACAAGCACAGATACGCAGTATTTT.

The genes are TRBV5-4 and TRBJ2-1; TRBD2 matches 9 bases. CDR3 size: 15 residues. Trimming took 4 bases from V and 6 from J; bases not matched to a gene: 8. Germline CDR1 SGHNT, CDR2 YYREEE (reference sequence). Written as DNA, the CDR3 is TGTGCCAGCAGCCCTCAGGGCGGGGGGGCCAATGAGCAGTTCTTC. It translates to CASSPQGGGANEQFF.